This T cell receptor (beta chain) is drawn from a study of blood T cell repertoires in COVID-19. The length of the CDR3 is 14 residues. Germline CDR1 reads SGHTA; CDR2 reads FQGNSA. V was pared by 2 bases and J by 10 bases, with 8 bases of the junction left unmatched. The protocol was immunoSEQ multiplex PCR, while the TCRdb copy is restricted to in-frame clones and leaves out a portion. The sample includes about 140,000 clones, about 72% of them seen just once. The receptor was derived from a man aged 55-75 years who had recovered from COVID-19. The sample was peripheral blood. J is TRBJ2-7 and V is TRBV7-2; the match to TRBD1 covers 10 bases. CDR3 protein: CASSLKGQGSRQYF. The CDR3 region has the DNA TGTGCCAGCAGCTTAAAGGGACAGGGGTCGCGCCAGTACTTC.